This TCR beta chain was sequenced during a study of CD8+ T cells in alopecia areata. Treatment meaning: oral pan-JAK inhibitor, 5-10 mg twice daily. With 7 bases removed from V and 3 bases from J, the gap between germline ends came to 9 bases. Germline CDR1 reads SQVTM; CDR2 reads ANQGSEA. This CDR3 has 12 amino acids. The authors extracted RNA and reverse transcribed it into cDNA as the sequencing template. Clones were read by immunoSEQ multiplex PCR, and TCRdb kept only the in-frame ones, dropping some. The sample includes around 270,000 clones, roughly 64% of them seen just once. Sequencing used CD4+ T cells sorted from blood, obtained at week 24, from a patient treated with tofacitinib. This sequence joins TRBV29-1 and TRBJ2-2; D possibly corresponds to TRBD2 (5 bases). The receptor was derived from a human donor with alopecia areata. CDR3 sequence: CSGMRDTGELFF. The CDR3 nucleotides read TGCAGCGGCATGAGGGACACCGGGGAGCTGTTTTTT.